The 4 T cell receptor beta chains below were found in one sample sequenced in a study of beta chain features in type 1 diabetes. Sequencing targeted expressed TCRB transcripts, as all isolated RNA had been reverse transcribed. Here immunoSEQ multiplex PCR was the method, and the copy in TCRdb shows in-frame clones only, minus some. The sample records 600,000 to 650,000 clones, 15% to 19% being singletons. The specimen was naive CD4+ T cells from blood. The receptors were sampled from a man aged 18 to 29 in good health.

The chain couples TRBV11-2 to TRBJ2-3; a weak D match, TRBD1 (6 bases). The CDR3 is made up of 14 amino acids. V lost 2 bases to trimming and J lost 7 bases, with 13 bases between them. The V gene's germline CDR1 is SGHAT and CDR2 FQNNGV. The CDR3 reads CASSLNRVANTQYF. CDR3 sequence (DNA): TGTGCCAGCAGCTTAAACAGGGTCGCAAATACGCAGTATTTT. Together with reference TRBV11-2 and TRBJ2-3, the CDR3 gives the full variable domain: EAGVAQSPRYKIIEKRQSVAFWCNPISGHATLYWYQQILGQGPKLLIQFQNNGVVDDSQLPKDRFSAERLKGVDSTLKIQPAKLEDSAVYLCASSLNRVANTQYFGPGTRLTVL.

The chain employs TRBV28 and TRBJ2-3; 9 nucleotides agree with TRBD2. This CDR3 has 13 residues. Germline assignment: CDR1 MDHEN and CDR2 SYDVKM. V lost 8 bases, J lost 3 bases, and 3 bases stayed unmatched. The CDR3 DNA reads as TGTGCCAGCGCGGGGGGGCTTACAGATACGCAGTATTTT. Translated: CASAGGLTDTQYF.

This clone was observed a few times. This chain uses TRBV19 with TRBJ1-1; 8 bases match TRBD1. The CDR3 contains 12 residues. CDR1 is LNHDA and CDR2 is SQIVND in the germline V gene (reference sequence). J lost 7 bases, V lost 10 bases, and 8 bases had no gene match. The CDR3 sequence: CATWDRWNEAFF. As DNA, the CDR3 is TGTGCCACCTGGGACAGGTGGAATGAAGCTTTCTTT.

This clone was seen more than once but under ten times. The CDR3 reads CASTTGGSTGELFF. CDR3 coding DNA: TGTGCCAGCACTACGGGAGGGTCCACCGGGGAGCTGTTTTTT. The V call is TRBV9, the J call TRBJ2-2, with 8 bases identical to TRBD2. This CDR3 spans 14 amino acids. In germline, CDR1 is SGDLS, CDR2 YYNGEE. V was pared by 6 bases and J by 4 bases, with 5 bases of the junction left unmatched.